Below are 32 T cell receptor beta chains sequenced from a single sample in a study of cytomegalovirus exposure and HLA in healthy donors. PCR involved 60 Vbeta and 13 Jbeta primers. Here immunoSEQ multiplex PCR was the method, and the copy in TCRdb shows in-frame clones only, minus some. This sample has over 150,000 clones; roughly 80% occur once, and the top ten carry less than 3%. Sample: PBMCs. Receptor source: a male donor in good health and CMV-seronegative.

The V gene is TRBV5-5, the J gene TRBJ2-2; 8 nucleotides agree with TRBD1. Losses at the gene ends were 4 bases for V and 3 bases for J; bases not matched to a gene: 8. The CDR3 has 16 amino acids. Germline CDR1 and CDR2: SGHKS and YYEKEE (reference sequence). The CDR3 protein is CASSEALTGDTGELFF. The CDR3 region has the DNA TGTGCCAGCAGCGAGGCCTTGACAGGGGACACCGGGGAGCTGTTTTTT. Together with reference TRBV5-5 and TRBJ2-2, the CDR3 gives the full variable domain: DAGVTQSPTHLIKTRGQQVTLRCSPISGHKSVSWYQQVLGQGPQFIFQYYEKEERGRGNFPDRFSARQFPNYSSELNVNALLLGDSALYLCASSEALTGDTGELFFGEGSRLTVL.

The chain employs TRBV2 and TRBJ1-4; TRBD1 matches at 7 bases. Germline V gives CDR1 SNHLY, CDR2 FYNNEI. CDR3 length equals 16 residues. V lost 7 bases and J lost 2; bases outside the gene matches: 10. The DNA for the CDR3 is TGTGCCAGCAATCCAGGGGGAAGTAGGACTAATGAAAAACTGTTTTTT. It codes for CASNPGGSRTNEKLFF.

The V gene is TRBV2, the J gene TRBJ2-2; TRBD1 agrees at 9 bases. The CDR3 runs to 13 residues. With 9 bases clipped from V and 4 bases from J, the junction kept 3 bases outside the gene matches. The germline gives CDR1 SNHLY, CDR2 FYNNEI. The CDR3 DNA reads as TGTGCCAGTACGACAGGGGGCACCGGGGAGCTGTTTTTT. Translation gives CASTTGGTGELFF.

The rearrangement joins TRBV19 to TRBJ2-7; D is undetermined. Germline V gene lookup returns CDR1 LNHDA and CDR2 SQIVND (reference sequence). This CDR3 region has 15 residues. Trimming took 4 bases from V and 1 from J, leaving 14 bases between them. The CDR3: CASSKTHFPSYEQYF. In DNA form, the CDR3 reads TGTGCCAGTAGTAAGACTCACTTCCCATCCTACGAGCAGTACTTC.

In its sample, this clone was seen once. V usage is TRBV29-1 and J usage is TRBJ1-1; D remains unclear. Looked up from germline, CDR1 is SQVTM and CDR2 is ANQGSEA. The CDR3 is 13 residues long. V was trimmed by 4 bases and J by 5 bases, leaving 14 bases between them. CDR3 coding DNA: TGCAGCGTTGCGAGACCCGGGTTAACTGAAGCTTTCTTT. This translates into CSVARPGLTEAFF. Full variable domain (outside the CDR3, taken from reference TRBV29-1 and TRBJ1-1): SAVISQKPSRDICQRGTSLTIQCQVDSQVTMMFWYRQQPGQSLTLIATANQGSEATYESGFVIDKFPISRPNLTFSTLTVSNMSPEDSSIYLCSVARPGLTEAFFGQGTRLTVV.

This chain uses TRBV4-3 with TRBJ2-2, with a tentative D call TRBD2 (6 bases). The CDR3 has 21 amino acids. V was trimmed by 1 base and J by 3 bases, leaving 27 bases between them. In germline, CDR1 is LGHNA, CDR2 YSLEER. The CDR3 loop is CASSQGFTPGVRYEDTGELFF. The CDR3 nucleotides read TGCGCCAGCAGCCAAGGGTTCACTCCGGGAGTGAGATATGAGGACACCGGGGAGCTGTTTTTT.

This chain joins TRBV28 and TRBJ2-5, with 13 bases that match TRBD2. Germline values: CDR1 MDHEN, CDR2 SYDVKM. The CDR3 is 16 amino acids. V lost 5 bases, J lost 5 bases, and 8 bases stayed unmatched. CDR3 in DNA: TGTGCCAGCAGTAAGGGGACTAGCGGGATTGGGGAGACCCAGTACTTC. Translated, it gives CASSKGTSGIGETQYF.

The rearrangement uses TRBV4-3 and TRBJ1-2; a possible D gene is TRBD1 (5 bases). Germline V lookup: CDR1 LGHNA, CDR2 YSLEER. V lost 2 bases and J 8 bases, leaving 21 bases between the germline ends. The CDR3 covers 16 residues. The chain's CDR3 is CASSQRGGAGHGGYTF. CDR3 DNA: TGCGCCAGCAGCCAAAGGGGCGGGGCGGGTCACGGGGGCTACACCTTC.

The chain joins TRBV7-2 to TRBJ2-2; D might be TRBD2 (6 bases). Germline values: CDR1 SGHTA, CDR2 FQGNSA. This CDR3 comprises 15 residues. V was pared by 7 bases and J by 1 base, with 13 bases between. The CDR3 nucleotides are TGTGCCAGCACCGCCGGGAGCCAGAACACCGGGGAGCTGTTTTTT. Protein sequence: CASTAGSQNTGELFF.

The CDR3 spells CASSLEGSSGNTIYF. CDR3 DNA: TGCGCCAGCAGCTTGGAAGGGAGCTCTGGAAACACCATATATTTT. The rearrangement links TRBV5-1 to TRBJ1-3; D ambiguous. V was pared by 0 bases and J by 0 bases, with 7 bases between. The CDR3 sequence is 15 residues long. CDR1 SGHRS and CDR2 YFSETQ come from the germline V gene.

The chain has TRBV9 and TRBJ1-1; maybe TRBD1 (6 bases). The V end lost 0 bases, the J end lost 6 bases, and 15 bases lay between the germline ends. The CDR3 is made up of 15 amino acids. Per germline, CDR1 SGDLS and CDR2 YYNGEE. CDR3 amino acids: CASSVANRVGAEAFF. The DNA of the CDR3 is TGTGCCAGCAGCGTAGCGAACAGGGTTGGTGCTGAAGCTTTCTTT.

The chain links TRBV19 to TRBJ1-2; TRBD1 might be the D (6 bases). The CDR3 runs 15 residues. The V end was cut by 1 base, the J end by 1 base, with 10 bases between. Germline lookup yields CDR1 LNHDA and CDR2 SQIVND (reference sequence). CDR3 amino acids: CASSIGRTVNYGYTF. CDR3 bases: TGTGCCAGTAGTATAGGCCGGACAGTTAACTATGGCTACACCTTC.

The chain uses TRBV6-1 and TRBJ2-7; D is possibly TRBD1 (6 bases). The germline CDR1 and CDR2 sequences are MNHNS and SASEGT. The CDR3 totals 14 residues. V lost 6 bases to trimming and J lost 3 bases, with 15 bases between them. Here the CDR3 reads CASRVDRRNYEQYF. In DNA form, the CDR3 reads TGTGCCAGCAGGGTTGACAGGAGGAACTACGAGCAGTACTTC.

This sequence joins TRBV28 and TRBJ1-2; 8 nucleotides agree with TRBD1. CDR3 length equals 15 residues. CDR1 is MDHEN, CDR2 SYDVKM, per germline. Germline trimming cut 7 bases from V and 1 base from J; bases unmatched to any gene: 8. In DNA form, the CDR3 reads TGTGCCAGCACATCAGCTGGGACAGGTAACTATGGCTACACCTTC. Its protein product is CASTSAGTGNYGYTF.

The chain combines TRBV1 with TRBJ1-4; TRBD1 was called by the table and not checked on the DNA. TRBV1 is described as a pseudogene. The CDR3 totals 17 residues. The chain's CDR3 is CTSSQDRTGGEGEKLFF. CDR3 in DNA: TGCACCAGCAGCCAAGATCGGACAGGGGGCGAGGGAGAAAAACTGTTTTTT.

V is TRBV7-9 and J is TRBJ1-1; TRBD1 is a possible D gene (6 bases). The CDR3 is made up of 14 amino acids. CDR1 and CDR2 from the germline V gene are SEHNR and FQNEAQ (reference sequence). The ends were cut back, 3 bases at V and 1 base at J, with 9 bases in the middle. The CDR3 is CASSLGAGNTEAFF. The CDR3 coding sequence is TGTGCCAGCAGCTTGGGGGCAGGGAACACTGAAGCTTTCTTT.

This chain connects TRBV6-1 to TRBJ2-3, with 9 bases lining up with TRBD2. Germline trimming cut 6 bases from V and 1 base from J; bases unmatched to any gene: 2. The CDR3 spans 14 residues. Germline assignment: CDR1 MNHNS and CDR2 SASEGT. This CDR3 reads CASRIAGGTDTQYF. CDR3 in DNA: TGTGCCAGCAGAATAGCGGGGGGCACAGATACGCAGTATTTT.

CDR3 in amino acids: CASRAPGQGTYEQYF. The CDR3, as DNA: TGTGCCAGCAGGGCACCGGGACAGGGGACCTACGAGCAGTACTTC. The chain uses TRBV28 and TRBJ2-7; 10 positions match TRBD1. The V gene's germline CDR1 is MDHEN and CDR2 SYDVKM. The CDR3 is 15 amino acids. V lost 6 bases to trimming and J lost 2 bases; unmatched junction nucleotides: 7.

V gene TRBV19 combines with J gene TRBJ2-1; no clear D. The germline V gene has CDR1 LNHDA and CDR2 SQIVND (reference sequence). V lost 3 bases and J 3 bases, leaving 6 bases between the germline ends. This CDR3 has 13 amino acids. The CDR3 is CASSIRSYNEQFF. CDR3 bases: TGTGCCAGTAGTATTCGGAGCTACAATGAGCAGTTCTTC.

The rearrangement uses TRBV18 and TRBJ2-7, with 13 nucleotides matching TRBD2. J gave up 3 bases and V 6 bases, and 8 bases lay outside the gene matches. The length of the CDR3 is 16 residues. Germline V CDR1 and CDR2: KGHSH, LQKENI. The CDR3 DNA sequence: TGTGCCAGCTCTTCGGGACTAGCGGGAACTGGCTACGAGCAGTACTTC. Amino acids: CASSSGLAGTGYEQYF.

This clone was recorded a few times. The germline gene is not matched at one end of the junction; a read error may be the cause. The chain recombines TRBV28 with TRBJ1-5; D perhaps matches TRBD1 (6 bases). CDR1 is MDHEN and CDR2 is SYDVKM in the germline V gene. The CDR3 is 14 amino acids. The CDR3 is CASTIQGSHQPQHF. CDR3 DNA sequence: TGTGCCAGCACCATACAGGGTAGCCATCAGCCCCAGCATTTT.

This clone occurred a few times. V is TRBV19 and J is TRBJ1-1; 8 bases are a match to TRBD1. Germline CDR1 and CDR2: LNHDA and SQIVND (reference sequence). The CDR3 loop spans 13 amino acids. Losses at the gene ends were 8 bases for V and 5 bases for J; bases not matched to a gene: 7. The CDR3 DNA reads TGTGCCAGTGACCGACAGGGGTCTACTGAAGCTTTCTTT. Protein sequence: CASDRQGSTEAFF.

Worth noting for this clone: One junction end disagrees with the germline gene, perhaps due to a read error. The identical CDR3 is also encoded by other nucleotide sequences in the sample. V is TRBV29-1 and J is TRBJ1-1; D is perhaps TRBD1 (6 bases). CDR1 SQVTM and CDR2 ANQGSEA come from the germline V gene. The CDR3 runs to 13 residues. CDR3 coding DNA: TGCAGTGTTGGGGAGGGGGAGGGAACTGAAGCTTTCTTT. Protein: CSVGEGEGTEAFF.

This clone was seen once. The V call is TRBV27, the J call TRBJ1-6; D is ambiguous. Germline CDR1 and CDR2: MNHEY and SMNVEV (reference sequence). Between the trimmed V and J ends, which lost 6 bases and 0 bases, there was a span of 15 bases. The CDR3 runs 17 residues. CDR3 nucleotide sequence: TGTGCCAGCAGCCGTCTTAGTCGGAGCTCCTATAATTCACCCCTCCACTTT. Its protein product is CASSRLSRSSYNSPLHF.

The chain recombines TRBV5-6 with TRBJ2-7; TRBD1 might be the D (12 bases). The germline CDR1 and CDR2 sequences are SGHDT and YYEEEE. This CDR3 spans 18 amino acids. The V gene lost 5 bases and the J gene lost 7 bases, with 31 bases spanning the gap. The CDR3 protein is CASRGTGGLAGGPGEQYF. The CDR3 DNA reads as TGTGCCAGCAGGGGGACAGGGGGCTTAGCGGGGGGGCCTGGGGAGCAGTACTTC.

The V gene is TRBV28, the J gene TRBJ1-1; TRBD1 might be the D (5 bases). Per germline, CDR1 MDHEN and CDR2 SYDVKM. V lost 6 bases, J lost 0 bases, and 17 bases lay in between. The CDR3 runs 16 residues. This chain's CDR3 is CASRSPPQGMNTEAFF. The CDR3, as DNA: TGTGCCAGCAGGTCCCCGCCGCAGGGCATGAACACTGAAGCTTTCTTT.

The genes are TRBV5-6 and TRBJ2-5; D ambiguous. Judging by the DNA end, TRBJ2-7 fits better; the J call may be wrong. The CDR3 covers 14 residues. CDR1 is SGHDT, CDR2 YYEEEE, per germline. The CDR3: CASSRGAVAYEQYF. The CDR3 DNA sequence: TGTGCCAGCAGCCGCGGAGCAGTAGCCTACGAGCAGTACTTC.

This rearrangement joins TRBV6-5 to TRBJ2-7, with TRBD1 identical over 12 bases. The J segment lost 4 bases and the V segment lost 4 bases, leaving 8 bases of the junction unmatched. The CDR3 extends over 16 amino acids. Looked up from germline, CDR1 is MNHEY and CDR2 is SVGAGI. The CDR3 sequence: CASSSIPGQGAYEQYF. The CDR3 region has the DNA TGTGCCAGCAGTTCAATACCGGGACAGGGGGCGTACGAGCAGTACTTC.

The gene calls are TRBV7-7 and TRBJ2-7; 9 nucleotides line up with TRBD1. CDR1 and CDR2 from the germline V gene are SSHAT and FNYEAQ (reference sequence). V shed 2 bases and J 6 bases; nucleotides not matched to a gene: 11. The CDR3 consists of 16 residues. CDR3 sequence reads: CASSLPFGDRDSEQYF. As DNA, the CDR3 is TGTGCCAGCAGCTTACCTTTTGGGGACAGGGATTCCGAGCAGTACTTC.

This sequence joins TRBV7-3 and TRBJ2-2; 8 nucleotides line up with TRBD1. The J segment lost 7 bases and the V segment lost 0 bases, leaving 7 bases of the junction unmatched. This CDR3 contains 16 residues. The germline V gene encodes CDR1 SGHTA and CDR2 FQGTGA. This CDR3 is CASSLTRTGHGGELFF. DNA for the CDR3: TGTGCCAGCAGCTTAACGAGGACAGGGCATGGCGGGGAGCTGTTTTTT.

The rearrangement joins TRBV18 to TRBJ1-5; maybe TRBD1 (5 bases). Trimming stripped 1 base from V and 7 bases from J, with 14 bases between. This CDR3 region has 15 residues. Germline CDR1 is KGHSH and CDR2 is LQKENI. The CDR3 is CASSPQGNSRQPQHF. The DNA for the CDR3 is TGTGCCAGCTCACCACAGGGGAACAGTCGGCAGCCCCAGCATTTT.

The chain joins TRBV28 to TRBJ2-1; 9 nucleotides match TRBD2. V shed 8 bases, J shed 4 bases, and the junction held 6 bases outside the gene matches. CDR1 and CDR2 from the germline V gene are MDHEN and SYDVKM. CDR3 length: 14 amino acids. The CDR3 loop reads CASRWTSVYNEQFF. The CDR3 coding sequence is TGTGCCAGCCGGTGGACTAGCGTATACAATGAGCAGTTCTTC.